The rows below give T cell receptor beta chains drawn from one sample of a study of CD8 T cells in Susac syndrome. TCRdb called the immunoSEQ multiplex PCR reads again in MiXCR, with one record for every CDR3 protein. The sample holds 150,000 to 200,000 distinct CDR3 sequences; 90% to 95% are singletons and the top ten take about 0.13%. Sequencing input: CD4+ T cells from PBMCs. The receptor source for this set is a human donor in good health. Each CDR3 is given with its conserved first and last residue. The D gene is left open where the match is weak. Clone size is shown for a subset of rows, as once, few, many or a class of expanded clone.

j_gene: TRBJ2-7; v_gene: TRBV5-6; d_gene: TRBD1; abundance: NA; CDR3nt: TGTGCCAGCAGCTTACAGGGGTACCCCTACGAGCAGTACTTC; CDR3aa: CASSLQGYPYEQYF
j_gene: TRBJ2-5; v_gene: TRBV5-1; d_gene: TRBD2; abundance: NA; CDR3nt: TGCGCCAGCAGCCAAGGACTAGCGGGGGTACAAGAGACCCAGTACTTC; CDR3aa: CASSQGLAGVQETQYF
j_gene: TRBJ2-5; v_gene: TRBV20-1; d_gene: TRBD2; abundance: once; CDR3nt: TGCAGTGCCCCCAAGGGTAGCGGGGGGGGAGAGACCCAGTACTTC; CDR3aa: CSAPKGSGGGETQYF
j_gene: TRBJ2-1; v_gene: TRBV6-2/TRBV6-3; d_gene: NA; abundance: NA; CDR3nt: TGTGCCAGCATCGACTCCTACAATGAGCAGTTCTTC; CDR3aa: CASIDSYNEQFF
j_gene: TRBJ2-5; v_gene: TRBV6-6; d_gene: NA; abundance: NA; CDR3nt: TGTGCCAGCAGTTACCAGGGGGGCCAAGAGACCCAGTACTTC; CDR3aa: CASSYQGGQETQYF
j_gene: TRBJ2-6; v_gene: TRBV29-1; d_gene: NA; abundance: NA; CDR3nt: TGCAGCGTCCAAGTAAACTCTGGGGCCAACGTCCTGACTTTC; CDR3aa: CSVQVNSGANVLTF
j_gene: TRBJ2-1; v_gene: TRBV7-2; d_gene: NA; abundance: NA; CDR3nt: TGTGCCAGCAGCTTACTAGGAAGGGTAGAGCAGTTCTTC; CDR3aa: CASSLLGRVEQFF
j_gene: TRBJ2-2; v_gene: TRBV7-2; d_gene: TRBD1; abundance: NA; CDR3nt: TGTGCCAGCAGTCCCGGGACAGGGGGGAGTACCGGGGAGCTGTTTTTT; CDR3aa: CASSPGTGGSTGELFF
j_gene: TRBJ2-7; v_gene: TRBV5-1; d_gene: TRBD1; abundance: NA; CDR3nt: TGCGCCAGCAGCGCCGGACAGGGTCCTAGGGAAGAGCAGTACTTC; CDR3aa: CASSAGQGPREEQYF
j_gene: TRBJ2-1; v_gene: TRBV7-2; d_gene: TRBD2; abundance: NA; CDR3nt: TGTGCCAGCAGCCCCCATGGAACTAGCGGGGAAAATGAGCAGTTCTTC; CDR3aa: CASSPHGTSGENEQFF
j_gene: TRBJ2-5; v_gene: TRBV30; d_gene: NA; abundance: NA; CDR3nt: TGTGCCTGGAGCGGGGTGGCACAAGAGACCCAGTACTTC; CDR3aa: CAWSGVAQETQYF
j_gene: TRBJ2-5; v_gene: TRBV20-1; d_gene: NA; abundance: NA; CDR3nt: TGCAGTGTTAGAGGGGAGACCCAGTACTTC; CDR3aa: CSVRGETQYF
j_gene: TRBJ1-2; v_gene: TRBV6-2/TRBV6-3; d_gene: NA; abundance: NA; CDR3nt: TGTGCCAGCAGTTACTCGGGGTATGGCTACACCTTC; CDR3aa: CASSYSGYGYTF
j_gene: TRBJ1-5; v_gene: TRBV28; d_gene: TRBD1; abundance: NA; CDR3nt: TGTGCCAGCAGGCCCCACAGGGGGAATCAGCCCCAGCATTTT; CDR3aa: CASRPHRGNQPQHF
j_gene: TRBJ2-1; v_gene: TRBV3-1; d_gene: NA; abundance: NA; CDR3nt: TGTGCCAGCAGCAATAGGGCAGGGGTCGTCAATGAGCAGTTCTTC; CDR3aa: CASSNRAGVVNEQFF
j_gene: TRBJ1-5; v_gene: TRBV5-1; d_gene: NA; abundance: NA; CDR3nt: TGCGCCAGCAGCTTGGAAGCGGGGTTCCAGCCCCAGCATTTT; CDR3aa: CASSLEAGFQPQHF
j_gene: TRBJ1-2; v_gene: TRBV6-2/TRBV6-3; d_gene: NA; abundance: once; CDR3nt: TGTGCCAGCAGTTACTCTACCGGGGCCGCTGGCTACACCTTC; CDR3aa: CASSYSTGAAGYTF
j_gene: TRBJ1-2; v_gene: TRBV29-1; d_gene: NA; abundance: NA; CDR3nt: TGCAGCGCTACCGGGACTGGGGGATATGGCTACACCTTC; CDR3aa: CSATGTGGYGYTF
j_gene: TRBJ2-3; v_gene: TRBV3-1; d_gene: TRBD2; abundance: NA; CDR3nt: TGTGCCAGCAGCCCAGCGGGGGGAGACACAGATACGCAGTATTTT; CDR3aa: CASSPAGGDTDTQYF
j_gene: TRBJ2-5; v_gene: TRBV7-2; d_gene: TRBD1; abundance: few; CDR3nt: TGTGCCAGCAGCTTAAACAGGGGCCAAGAGACCCAGTACTTC; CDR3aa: CASSLNRGQETQYF
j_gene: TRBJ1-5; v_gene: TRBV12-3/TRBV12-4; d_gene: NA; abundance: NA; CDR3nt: TGTGCCAGCAGTTTTGGCGGTAATCAGCCCCAGCATTTT; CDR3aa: CASSFGGNQPQHF
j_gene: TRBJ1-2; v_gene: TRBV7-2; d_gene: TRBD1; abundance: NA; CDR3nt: TGTGCCAGCGGGGGAAGGGGACAGTATGGCTACACCTTC; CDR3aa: CASGGRGQYGYTF
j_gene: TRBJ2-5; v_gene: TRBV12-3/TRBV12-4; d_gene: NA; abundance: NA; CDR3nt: TGTGCCAGCAGTTTTCTACGAGAGACCCAGTACTTC; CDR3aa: CASSFLRETQYF
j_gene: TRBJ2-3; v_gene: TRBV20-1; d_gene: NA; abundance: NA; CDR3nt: TGCAGTGCTAGCGGCGGATCCGCTCCTAGCACAGATACGCAGTATTTT; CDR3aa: CSASGGSAPSTDTQYF
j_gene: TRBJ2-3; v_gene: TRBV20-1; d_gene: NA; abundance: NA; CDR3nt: TGCAGTGCTAGCGGCAGGGCAGTTTACTCCGATACGCAGTATTTT; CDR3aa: CSASGRAVYSDTQYF
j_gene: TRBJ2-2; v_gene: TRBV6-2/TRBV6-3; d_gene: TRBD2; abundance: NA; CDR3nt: TGTGCCAGCAGTTACCCGGGACTAGCGGGCGTACGCAGGCTGTTTTTT; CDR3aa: CASSYPGLAGVRRLFF
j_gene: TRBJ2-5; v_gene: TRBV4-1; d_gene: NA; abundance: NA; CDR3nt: TGCGCCAGCAGCCAAGATCACAGGACAGCCCAAGAGACCCAGTACTTC; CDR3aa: CASSQDHRTAQETQYF
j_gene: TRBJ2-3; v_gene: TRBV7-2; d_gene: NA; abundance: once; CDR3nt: TGTGCCAGCCAGGGGGGACCCAGCACAGATACGCAGTATTTT; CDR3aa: CASQGGPSTDTQYF
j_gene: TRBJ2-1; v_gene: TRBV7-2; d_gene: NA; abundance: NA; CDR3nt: TGTGCCAGCAGCCCCACGGGCCGCGGCAATGAGCAGTTCTTC; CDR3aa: CASSPTGRGNEQFF
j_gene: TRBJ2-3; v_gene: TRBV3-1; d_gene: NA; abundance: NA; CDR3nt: TGTGCCAGCAGCCAAGATGGAGTCTCTAGCACAGATACGCAGTATTTT; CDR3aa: CASSQDGVSSTDTQYF
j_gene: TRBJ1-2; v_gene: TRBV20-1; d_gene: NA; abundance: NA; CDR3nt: TGCAGTACATACCAGGGGCTCTATGGCTACACCTTC; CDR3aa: CSTYQGLYGYTF
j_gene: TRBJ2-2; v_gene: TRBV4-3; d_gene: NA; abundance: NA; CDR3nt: TGCGCCAGCAGCCAAGGACTGTCCAGGGGTACCGGGGAGCTGTTTTTT; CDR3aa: CASSQGLSRGTGELFF
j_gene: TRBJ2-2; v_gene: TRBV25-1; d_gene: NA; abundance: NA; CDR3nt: TGTGCCAGCAGTGGACAGACGAACACCGGGGAGCTGTTTTTT; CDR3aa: CASSGQTNTGELFF
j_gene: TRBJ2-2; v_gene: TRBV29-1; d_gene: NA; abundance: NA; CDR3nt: TGCAGCGTTGCCGCAGGGGTCTACACCGGGGAGCTGTTTTTT; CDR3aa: CSVAAGVYTGELFF
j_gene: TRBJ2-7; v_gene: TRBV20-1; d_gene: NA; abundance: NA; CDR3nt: TGCAGTGCCAGAATGGGAGGGGGGGCCTACGAGCAGTACTTC; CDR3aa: CSARMGGGAYEQYF
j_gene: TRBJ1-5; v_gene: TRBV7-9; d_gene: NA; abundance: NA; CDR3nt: TGTGCCAGCAGCTTATCGTTGGGAAATCAGCCCCAGCATTTT; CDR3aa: CASSLSLGNQPQHF
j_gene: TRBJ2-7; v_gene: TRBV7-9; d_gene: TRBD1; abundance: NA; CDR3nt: TGTGCCAGCAGCTCCAGGGGGCCCGGCTACGAGCAGTACTTC; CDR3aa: CASSSRGPGYEQYF
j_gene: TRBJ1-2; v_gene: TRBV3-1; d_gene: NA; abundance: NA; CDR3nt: TGTGCCAGCAGCCAAGGAGGAGACAGCTATAACTATGGCTACACCTTC; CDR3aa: CASSQGGDSYNYGYTF
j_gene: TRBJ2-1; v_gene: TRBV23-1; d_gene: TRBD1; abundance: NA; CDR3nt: TGCGCCGGACAGGGACAGGCGAGGAATGAGCAGTTCTTC; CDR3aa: CAGQGQARNEQFF
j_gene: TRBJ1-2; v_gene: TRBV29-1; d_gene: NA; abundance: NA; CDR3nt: TGCAGCGTTCCAGGACGGGCAGACTATGGCTACACCTTC; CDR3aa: CSVPGRADYGYTF
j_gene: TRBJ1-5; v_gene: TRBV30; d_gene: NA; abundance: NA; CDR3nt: TGTGCCTGGAGTTTAACAGGGTACAATCAGCCCCAGCATTTT; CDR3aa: CAWSLTGYNQPQHF
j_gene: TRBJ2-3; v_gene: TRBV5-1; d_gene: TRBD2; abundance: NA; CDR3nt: TGCGCCAGCAGTCTAAATAGCGGGGGAACCACAGATACGCAGTATTTT; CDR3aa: CASSLNSGGTTDTQYF
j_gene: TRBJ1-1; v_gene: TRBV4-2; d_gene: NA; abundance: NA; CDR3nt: TGTGCCAGCAGCCAAGATCCGTCCGGGGGCACTGAAGCTTTCTTT; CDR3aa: CASSQDPSGGTEAFF
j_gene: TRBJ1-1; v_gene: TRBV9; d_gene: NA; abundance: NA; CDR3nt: TGTGCCAGCAGCGTAACGGGTCAGGACACTGAAGCTTTCTTT; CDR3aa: CASSVTGQDTEAFF
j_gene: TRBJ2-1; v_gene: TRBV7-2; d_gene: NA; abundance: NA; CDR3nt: TGTGCCAGCAGCCTCGCCGTGAATGAGCAGTTCTTC; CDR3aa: CASSLAVNEQFF
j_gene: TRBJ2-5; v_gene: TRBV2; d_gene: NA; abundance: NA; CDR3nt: TGTGCCAGCAGTGAAGAATGGGGCTCGGAGACCCAGTACTTC; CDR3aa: CASSEEWGSETQYF
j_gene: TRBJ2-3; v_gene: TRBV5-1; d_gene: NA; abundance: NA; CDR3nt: TGCGCCAGCAGCTTGGGGGACGCAGATACGCAGTATTTT; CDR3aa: CASSLGDADTQYF
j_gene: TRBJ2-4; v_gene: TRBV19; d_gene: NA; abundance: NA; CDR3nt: TGTGCCGGGGCCAAGGAGGGTGGCATCCTAGCCAAAAACATTCAGTACTTC; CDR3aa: CAGAKEGGILAKNIQYF
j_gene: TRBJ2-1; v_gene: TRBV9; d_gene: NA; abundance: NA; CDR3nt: TGTGCCAGCAGCGTAGGGTACGAGCAGTTCTTC; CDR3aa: CASSVGYEQFF
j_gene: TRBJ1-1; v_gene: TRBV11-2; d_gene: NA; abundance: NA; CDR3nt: TGTGCCAGCAGCCAATCCCTTGGGGGGTTGGCTTTCTTT; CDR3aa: CASSQSLGGLAFF